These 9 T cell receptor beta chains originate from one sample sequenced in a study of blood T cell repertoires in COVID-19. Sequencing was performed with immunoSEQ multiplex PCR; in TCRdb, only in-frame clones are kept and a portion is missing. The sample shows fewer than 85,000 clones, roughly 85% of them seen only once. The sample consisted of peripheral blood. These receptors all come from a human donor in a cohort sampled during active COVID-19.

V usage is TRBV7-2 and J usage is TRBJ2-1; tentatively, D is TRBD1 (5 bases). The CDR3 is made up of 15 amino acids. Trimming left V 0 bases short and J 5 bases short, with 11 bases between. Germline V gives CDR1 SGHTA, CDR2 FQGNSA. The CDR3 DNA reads TGTGCCAGCAGCTTAGCGGCAGGGTCCCACAATGAGCAGTTCTTC. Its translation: CASSLAAGSHNEQFF.

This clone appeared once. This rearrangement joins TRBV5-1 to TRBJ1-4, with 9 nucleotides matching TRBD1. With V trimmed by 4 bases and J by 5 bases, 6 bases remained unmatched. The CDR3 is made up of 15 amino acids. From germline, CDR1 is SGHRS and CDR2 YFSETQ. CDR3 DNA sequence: TGCGCCAGCAGCCCGCTGGGGACAGGGAATGAAAAACTGTTTTTT. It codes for CASSPLGTGNEKLFF. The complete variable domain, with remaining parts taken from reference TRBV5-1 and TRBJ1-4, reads KAGVTQTPRYLIKTRGQQVTLSCSPISGHRSVSWYQQTPGQGLQFLFEYFSETQRNKGNFPGRFSGRQFSNSRSEMNVSTLELGDSALYLCASSPLGTGNEKLFFGSGTQLSVL.

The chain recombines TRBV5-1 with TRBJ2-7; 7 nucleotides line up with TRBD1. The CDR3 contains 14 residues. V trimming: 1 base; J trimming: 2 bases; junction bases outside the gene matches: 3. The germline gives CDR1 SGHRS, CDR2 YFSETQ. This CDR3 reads CASSLLQGTYEQYF. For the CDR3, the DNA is TGCGCCAGCAGCTTGTTACAGGGGACCTACGAGCAGTACTTC.

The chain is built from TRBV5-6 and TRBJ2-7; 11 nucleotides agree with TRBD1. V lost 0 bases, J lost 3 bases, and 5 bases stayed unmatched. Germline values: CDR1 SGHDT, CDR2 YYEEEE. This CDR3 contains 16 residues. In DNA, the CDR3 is TGTGCCAGCAGCTTGGCCCCCGGGACAGGGGGCTACGAGCAGTACTTC. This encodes CASSLAPGTGGYEQYF.

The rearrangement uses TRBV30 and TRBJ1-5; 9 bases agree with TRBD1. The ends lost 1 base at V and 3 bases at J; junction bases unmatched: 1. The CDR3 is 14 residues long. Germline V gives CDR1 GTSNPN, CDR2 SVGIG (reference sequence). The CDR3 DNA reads TGTGCCTGGAGTGGGGACAGGGCCAATCAGCCCCAGCATTTT. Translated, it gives CAWSGDRANQPQHF.

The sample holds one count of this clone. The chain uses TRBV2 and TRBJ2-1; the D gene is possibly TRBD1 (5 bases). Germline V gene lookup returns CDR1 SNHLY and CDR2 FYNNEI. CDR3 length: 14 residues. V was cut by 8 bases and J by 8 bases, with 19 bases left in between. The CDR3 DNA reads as TGTGCCAGCCGATGGGGCCCAAGTTTGGATGAGCAGTTCTTC. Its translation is CASRWGPSLDEQFF.

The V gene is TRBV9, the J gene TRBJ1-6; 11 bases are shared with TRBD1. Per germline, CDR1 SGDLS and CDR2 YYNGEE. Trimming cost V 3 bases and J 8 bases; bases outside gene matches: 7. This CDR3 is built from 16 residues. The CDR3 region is CASSGSRTGGHSPLHF. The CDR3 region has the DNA TGTGCCAGCAGCGGCTCCCGGACAGGGGGCCATTCACCCCTCCACTTT.

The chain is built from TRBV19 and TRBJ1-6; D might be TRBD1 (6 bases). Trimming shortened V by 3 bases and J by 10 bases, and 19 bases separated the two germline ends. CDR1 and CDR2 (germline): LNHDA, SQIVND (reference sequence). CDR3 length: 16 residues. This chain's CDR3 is CASSILGQAQGSPLHF. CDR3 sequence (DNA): TGTGCCAGTAGTATTTTAGGGCAGGCCCAGGGGTCACCCCTCCACTTT.

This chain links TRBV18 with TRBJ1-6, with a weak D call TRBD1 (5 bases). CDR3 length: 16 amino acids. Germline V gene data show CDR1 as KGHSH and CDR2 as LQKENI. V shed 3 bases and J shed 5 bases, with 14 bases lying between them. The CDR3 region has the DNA TGTGCCAGCTCACCCACCGGGGGGGAGAATAATTCACCCCTCCACTTT. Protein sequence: CASSPTGGENNSPLHF.